The 23 T cell receptor beta chains presented below share a single source sample, sequenced in a study of cytomegalovirus exposure and HLA in healthy donors. Primers: 60 Vbeta forward and 13 Jbeta reverse. Some clones are missing from TCRdb's copy, which holds only in-frame ones; the method was immunoSEQ multiplex PCR. The table shows roughly 120,000 clones, with over 60% occurring only once. The specimen was PBMCs. The receptors stem from a man aged 30-40 years in good health and CMV-seropositive.

V usage is TRBV5-1 and J usage is TRBJ1-1; 7 nucleotides agree with TRBD1. The CDR3 is made up of 14 amino acids. Trimming cost V 4 bases and J 0 bases; bases outside gene matches: 3. Germline V CDR1 and CDR2: SGHRS, YFSETQ. The CDR3 DNA reads as TGCGCCAGCAGCCAGACAGGGCTGAACACTGAAGCTTTCTTT. This codes for CASSQTGLNTEAFF.

The chain recombines TRBV15 with TRBJ1-3; 10 bases agree with TRBD1. Germline CDR1 and CDR2: LNHNV and YYDKDF (reference sequence). This CDR3 contains 16 residues. The V gene end was trimmed by 5 bases and the J gene end by 2 bases; junction bases not matched to a gene: 6. CDR3 sequence (DNA): TGTGCCACCAGCGGGGACAGGGGCCCAACTGGAAACACCATATATTTT. As protein: CATSGDRGPTGNTIYF.

The chain employs TRBV2 and TRBJ1-2, with 10 bases matching TRBD1. This CDR3 comprises 15 residues. The germline V gene has CDR1 SNHLY and CDR2 FYNNEI. Trimming took 5 bases from V and 2 from J; bases not matched to a gene: 5. In DNA, the CDR3 is TGTGCCAGCAGTCCAGACAGGGGGCTAAACTATGGCTACACCTTC. Translating it yields CASSPDRGLNYGYTF.

This clone was counted once. The V and J genes are TRBV5-1 and TRBJ2-3; D is unresolved. Germline CDR1 reads SGHRS; CDR2 reads YFSETQ. This CDR3 has 13 amino acids. The V end lost 3 bases, the J end lost 4 bases, and 9 bases lay between the germline ends. The CDR3 region is CASSWAMADTQYF. CDR3 sequence (DNA): TGCGCCAGCAGCTGGGCCATGGCAGATACGCAGTATTTT.

This CDR3 reads CASSKGSNQPQHF. The DNA for the CDR3 is TGTGCCAGTAGTAAGGGGTCCAATCAGCCCCAGCATTTT. The V gene is TRBV19, the J gene TRBJ1-5, with D possibly TRBD1 on 5 matching bases. Per the germline V gene, CDR1 is LNHDA and CDR2 is SQIVND (reference sequence). Trimming took off 4 bases at V and 3 bases at J, with 7 bases between the two ends. The CDR3 runs 13 residues. The full variable domain, completed using reference TRBV19 and TRBJ1-5, is DGGITQSPKYLFRKEGQNVTLSCEQNLNHDAMYWYRQDPGQGLRLIYYSQIVNDFQKGDIAEGYSVSREKKESFPLTVTSAQKNPTAFYLCASSKGSNQPQHFGDGTRLSIL.

The rearrangement joins TRBV4-1 to TRBJ1-4; D gene ambiguous. Germline CDR1 is MGHRA and CDR2 is YSYEKL. The ends were cut back, 0 bases at V and 3 bases at J, with 17 bases in the middle. This CDR3 is 18 amino acids long. The CDR3 reads CASSQDPPAGSANEKLFF. The CDR3 coding sequence is TGCGCCAGCAGCCAAGATCCCCCGGCGGGGTCGGCTAATGAAAAACTGTTTTTT.

The J gene is TRBJ2-1, the V gene TRBV5-1; 9 bases fit TRBD1. The CDR3 sequence is 16 residues long. Germline trimming cut 1 base from V and 1 base from J; bases unmatched to any gene: 3. CDR1 SGHRS and CDR2 YFSETQ come from the germline V gene. The CDR3 DNA is TGCGCCAGCAGCTTGACAGGGGGCCGATCCTACAATGAGCAGTTCTTC. Translating it yields CASSLTGGRSYNEQFF.

This chain links TRBV6-5 with TRBJ1-1; D possibly corresponds to TRBD1 (6 bases). This CDR3 has 12 amino acids. In germline, CDR1 is MNHEY, CDR2 SVGAGI. V lost 7 bases and J lost 4, with 10 bases in between. CDR3 loop: CASTGGPTEAFF. DNA for the CDR3: TGTGCCAGCACGGGGGGCCCCACTGAAGCTTTCTTT.

DNA of the CDR3: TGCGCCAGCAGCCGCGACAGGGGGGAGAATGGCTACACCTTC. The encoded protein is CASSRDRGENGYTF. The chain is built from TRBV5-1 and TRBJ1-2, with 9 nucleotides matching TRBD1. Germline CDR1 SGHRS, CDR2 YFSETQ. The ends lost 4 bases at V and 6 bases at J; junction bases unmatched: 7. This CDR3 spans 14 amino acids.

The chain recombines TRBV7-9 with TRBJ2-3; D is perhaps TRBD2 (5 bases). Germline CDR1 and CDR2: SEHNR and FQNEAQ (reference sequence). The CDR3 has 12 amino acids. The ends were cut back, 0 bases at V and 8 bases at J, with 6 bases in the middle. CDR3 sequence (DNA): TGTGCCAGCAGCTTAGCAGGAGGTACGCAGTATTTT. This codes for CASSLAGGTQYF.

The chain joins TRBV30 to TRBJ2-5, with 9 bases fitting TRBD1. The CDR3 sequence is 15 residues long. With 2 bases clipped from V and 5 bases from J, the junction kept 9 bases outside the gene matches. The germline CDR1 and CDR2 sequences are GTSNPN and SVGIG (reference sequence). CDR3 DNA sequence: TGTGCCTGGAGTCCGGGACAGGGTGGGCAGGAGACCCAGTACTTC. Translation: CAWSPGQGGQETQYF.

The chain carries TRBV4-1 and TRBJ1-3; D is unresolved. The V end lost 0 bases, the J end lost 0 bases, and 9 bases lay between the germline ends. CDR3 length: 16 residues. In germline, CDR1 is MGHRA, CDR2 YSYEKL. This CDR3 is CASSQDPRSSGNTIYF. The CDR3 DNA follows: TGCGCCAGCAGCCAAGATCCCCGTTCCTCTGGAAACACCATATATTTT.

This clone was recorded only once. J is TRBJ1-5 and V is TRBV7-8; the match to TRBD1 covers 7 bases. Germline trimming cut 0 bases from V and 5 bases from J; bases unmatched to any gene: 4. Germline CDR1 and CDR2: SGHVS and FQNEAQ. This CDR3 spans 15 amino acids. The CDR3 sequence: CASSLARTGYQPQHF. The CDR3 bases are TGTGCCAGCAGCTTAGCGAGGACAGGTTATCAGCCCCAGCATTTT.

The genes are TRBV18 and TRBJ1-2; D remains ambiguous. The CDR3 consists of 14 residues. Germline CDR1 and CDR2: KGHSH and LQKENI. The ends were cut back, 5 bases at V and 4 bases at J, with 14 bases in the middle. The CDR3: CASSELEGIYGYTF. The CDR3 bases are TGTGCCAGCTCAGAGCTGGAGGGTATCTATGGCTACACCTTC. Full variable domain (remainder filled in from reference TRBV18 and TRBJ1-2): NAGVMQNPRHLVRRRGQEARLRCSPMKGHSHVYWYRQLPEEGLKFMVYLQKENIIDESGMPKERFSAEFPKEGPSILRIQQVVRGDSAAYFCASSELEGIYGYTFGSGTRLTVV.

Only one count was recorded for this clone. The chain employs TRBV6-4 and TRBJ2-5, with 8 bases matching TRBD1. CDR3 length: 13 residues. With 5 bases clipped from V and 4 bases from J, the junction kept 3 bases outside the gene matches. CDR1 and CDR2 from the germline V gene are MRHNA and SNTAGT. CDR3 nucleotides: TGTGCCAGCAGTCAACAGGGGGGAGAGACCCAGTACTTC. Protein product: CASSQQGGETQYF.

A few counts support this clone. The gene calls are TRBV29-1 and TRBJ1-1, with D unresolved. This CDR3 comprises 11 residues. CDR1 and CDR2 (germline): SQVTM, ANQGSEA. V lost 5 bases and J lost 5, with 9 bases in between. CDR3 nucleotide sequence: TGCAGCGTTATGGCGGTGACTGAAGCTTTCTTT. As protein: CSVMAVTEAFF.

The J gene is TRBJ1-1, the V gene TRBV5-1; maybe TRBD1 (6 bases). The CDR3 contains 14 residues. CDR1 SGHRS and CDR2 YFSETQ come from the germline V gene. V was clipped by 7 bases and J by 1 base, with 14 bases between them. CDR3 nucleotides: TGCGCCAGCGACGAGGGGACAACGAACACTGAAGCTTTCTTT. Residues: CASDEGTTNTEAFF.

The chain carries TRBV2 and TRBJ1-2; 9 bases are shared with TRBD1. Losses at the gene ends were 5 bases for V and 3 bases for J; bases not matched to a gene: 4. This CDR3 has 14 residues. CDR1 and CDR2 from the germline V gene are SNHLY and FYNNEI. DNA of the CDR3: TGTGCCAGCAGTCCCCGGACAGGGGACTATGGCTACACCTTC. Its translation is CASSPRTGDYGYTF.

The chain employs TRBV2 and TRBJ1-1, with D hard to call. The V end was cut by 1 base, the J end by 6 bases, with 15 bases between. Germline V CDR1 and CDR2: SNHLY, FYNNEI. The CDR3 totals 15 residues. The CDR3 sequence: CASSEGPLGRAEAFF. The CDR3 bases are TGTGCCAGCAGTGAAGGGCCCTTAGGGAGGGCTGAAGCTTTCTTT.

Only one count was recorded for this clone. The chain links TRBV30 to TRBJ2-7; 9 bases agree with TRBD2. The CDR3 totals 14 residues. CDR1 is GTSNPN, CDR2 SVGIG, per germline (reference sequence). V trimming: 2 bases; J trimming: 7 bases; junction bases outside the gene matches: 9. The CDR3 is CAWSISGGTGEQYF. CDR3 nucleotides: TGTGCCTGGAGTATTAGCGGGGGAACGGGAGAGCAGTACTTC.

Of note for this clone: The identical CDR3 is also encoded by other nucleotide sequences in the sample. In DNA form, the CDR3 reads TGTGCCAGCAGTGCCCTACAGGGGGGGGAGCAGTACTTC. It encodes CASSALQGGEQYF. The J gene is TRBJ2-7, the V gene TRBV6-1; possibly TRBD1 for D (8 bases). Germline V gives CDR1 MNHNS, CDR2 SASEGT. Trimming took off 4 bases at V and 7 bases at J, with 14 bases between the two ends. This CDR3 is built from 13 residues.

The rearrangement uses TRBV10-2 and TRBJ2-3, with 16 bases that match TRBD2. This CDR3 comprises 17 residues. Per the germline V gene, CDR1 is WSHSY and CDR2 is SAAADI. Unmatched junction bases numbered 11, after V lost 9 bases and J lost 5 bases. Written as DNA, the CDR3 is TGCGCCAGTCAACCGGGACTAGCGGGGGGGGGTATAGATACGCAGTATTTT. Amino acid sequence: CASQPGLAGGGIDTQYF.

This chain connects TRBV6-1 to TRBJ1-5; TRBD1 is a possible D gene (5 bases). Germline CDR1 MNHNS, CDR2 SASEGT. Trimming shortened V by 5 bases and J by 3 bases, and 14 bases separated the two germline ends. The CDR3 runs to 15 residues. The CDR3 coding sequence is TGTGCCAGCAGTTGGGACGGAGGGTTCAATCAGCCCCAGCATTTT. Its protein is CASSWDGGFNQPQHF.